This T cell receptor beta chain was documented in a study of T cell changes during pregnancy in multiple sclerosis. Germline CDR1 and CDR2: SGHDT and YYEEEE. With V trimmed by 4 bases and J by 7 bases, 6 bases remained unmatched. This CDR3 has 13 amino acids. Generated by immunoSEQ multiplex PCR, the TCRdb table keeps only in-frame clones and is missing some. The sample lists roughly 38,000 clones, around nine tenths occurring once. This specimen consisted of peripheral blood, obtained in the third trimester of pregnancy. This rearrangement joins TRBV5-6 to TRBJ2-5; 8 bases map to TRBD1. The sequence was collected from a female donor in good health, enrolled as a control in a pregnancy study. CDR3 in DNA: TGTGCCAGCAGCCGAGGACAGGGTGGGACCCAGTACTTC. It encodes CASSRGQGGTQYF.